Listed here are 5 T cell receptor beta chains from one sample, sequenced in a study of T cells in Graves' hyperthyroidism and ophthalmopathy. Amplification yielded TCR beta CDR3 regions, with RNA transcripts as the source. First-round RT-PCR with HTBI primers amplified the TCR CDR3 region. Each CDR3 protein is one row after TCRdb ran MiXCR on the multiplex PCR reads. The sample has 450,000 to 700,000 distinct CDR3 sequences, roughly 46% seen once. Sequenced input: peripheral blood or thyroid tissue (not recorded which). These receptors came from an adult woman with Graves' disease, either hyperthyroidism or ophthalmopathy (not recorded which).

V gene TRBV9 combines with J gene TRBJ1-4; no firm D call. Germline assignment: CDR1 SGDLS and CDR2 YYNGEE. The CDR3 length is 16 residues. Trimming removed 4 bases from V and 7 bases from J, with 20 bases in between. CDR3 loop: CASSPPRRTTGEKLFF. CDR3 DNA: TGTGCCAGCAGCCCACCTCGACGGACGACGGGTGAAAAACTGTTTTTT.

This clonotype was observed many times. V and J are TRBV7-9 and TRBJ2-7; D may correspond to TRBD1 or TRBD2 (5 bases each). Trimming took 8 bases from V and 2 from J, leaving 19 bases between them. The CDR3 has 15 amino acids. Germline lookup yields CDR1 SEHNR and CDR2 FQNEAQ (reference sequence). The CDR3 nucleotides are TGTGCCAGCGCATCCGGGGCAGCTACAACCTACGAGCAGTACTTC. Its protein product is CASASGAATTYEQYF.

This clonotype was seen once. Without the conserved terminal phenylalanine or tryptophan, this CDR3 likely stems from a read error. The limits of the CDR3 on the DNA are not certain, so only TCRdb's listed CDR3 is given. This chain joins TRBV2 and TRBJ1-4; TRBD1 is taken as the D call from the table, unchecked against the DNA. A total of 8 residues make up the CDR3, ends included. CDR1 is SNHLY and CDR2 is FYNNEI in the germline V gene. Here the CDR3 reads CASTKGVH.

The gene calls are TRBV28 and TRBJ2-7; unclear D gene. The CDR3 sequence is 12 residues long. CDR1 is MDHEN and CDR2 is SYDVKM in the germline V gene. Trimming cost V 6 bases and J 7 bases, with 13 bases left between them. The CDR3 coding sequence is TGTGCCAGCAGCCTAATGTTAAGGGAGCAGTACTTC. This sequence encodes CASSLMLREQYF.

This clonotype was seen many times. The V and J genes are TRBV20-1 and TRBJ2-5; the D gene is possibly TRBD2 (5 bases). From germline, CDR1 is DFQATT and CDR2 SNEGSKA (reference sequence). The V gene lost 5 bases and the J gene lost 5 bases, with 18 bases spanning the gap. The CDR3 extends over 14 amino acids. CDR3: CSAPPRRTGETQYF. The CDR3 region has the DNA TGCAGTGCTCCACCCCGCAGGACGGGGGAGACCCAGTACTTC.